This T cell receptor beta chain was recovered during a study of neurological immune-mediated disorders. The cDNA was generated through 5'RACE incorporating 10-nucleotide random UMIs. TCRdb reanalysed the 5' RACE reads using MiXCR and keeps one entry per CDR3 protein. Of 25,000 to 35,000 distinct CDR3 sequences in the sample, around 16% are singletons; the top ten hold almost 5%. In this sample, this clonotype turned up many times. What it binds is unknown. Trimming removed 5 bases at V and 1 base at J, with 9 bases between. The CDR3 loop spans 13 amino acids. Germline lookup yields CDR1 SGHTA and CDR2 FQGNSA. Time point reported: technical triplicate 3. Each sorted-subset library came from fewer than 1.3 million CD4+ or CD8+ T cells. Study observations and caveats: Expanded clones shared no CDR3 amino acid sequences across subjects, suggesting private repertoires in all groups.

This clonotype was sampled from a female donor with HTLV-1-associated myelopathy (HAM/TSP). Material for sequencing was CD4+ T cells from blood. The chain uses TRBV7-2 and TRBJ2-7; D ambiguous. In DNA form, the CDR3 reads TGTGCCAGCAGCGTACCCTATTCCTACGAGCAGTACTTC. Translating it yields CASSVPYSYEQYF.